This TCR beta chain was sequenced during a study of cytomegalovirus exposure and HLA in healthy donors. Study summary: Within an early data release were 80 million to 90 million unique TCRs drawn from HLA-typed donors.

The germline CDR1 and CDR2 sequences are MDHEN and SYDVKM. The ends were cut back, 9 bases at V and 2 bases at J, with 13 bases in the middle. The CDR3 runs 13 residues. Of note for this clone: Its matching antigen is unknown.

Overall study findings and caveats: In a later analysis, common viral pathogens appeared linked to several of the most significant clusters. Researchers catalogued roughly 170 TCR beta chains as cytomegalovirus-associated. Some public TCRs appeared in many individuals, while most sequences were rare.

Primers: 60 Vbeta forward and 13 Jbeta reverse. This table comes from immunoSEQ multiplex PCR, and its TCRdb copy is limited to in-frame clones, with some not included. The data contain around 150,000 clones, around four fifths of them singletons. This sequence was found in a woman in her forties in good health and CMV-seronegative. The sequencing sample was made of PBMCs. The chain has TRBV28 and TRBJ1-2; D gene ambiguous. The DNA for the CDR3 is TGTGCCAGTTCACTAGGACGGAACTATGGCTACACCTTC. Its translation: CASSLGRNYGYTF.